This record covers a single T cell receptor beta chain. CDR3 length equals 15 residues. V lost 3 bases, J lost 2 bases, and 5 bases stayed unmatched. CDR1 is MGHRA and CDR2 is YSYEKL in the germline V gene. This specimen comes from a study of blood T cell repertoires in COVID-19. Study overall: Some COVID-19 samples were acute and others convalescent; all came from the United States, Italy and Spain. Nucleic acid was either cDNA or gDNA, and it came from T cells, B-cell-depleted T cells, or PBMCs.

Per the authors' pipeline: Reference gene primer amplification in the assay estimated nucleated cell counts. The protocol was immunoSEQ multiplex PCR, while the TCRdb copy is restricted to in-frame clones and leaves out a portion. That table supplies the V and J calls and clone size; D and trimming were determined from the DNA. The table lists about 43,000 clones, roughly 89% of them singletons. Sequencing used peripheral blood. The TCR originated in a man in his sixties with active COVID-19. V gene TRBV4-1 combines with J gene TRBJ2-7; 9 bases match TRBD1. In DNA form, the CDR3 reads TGCGCCAGCAGCCAGCCGGGACAGGGAACCTACGAGCAGTACTTC. It yields the protein CASSQPGQGTYEQYF.